The present entry profiles one T cell receptor beta chain with its context. This clonotype appeared many times. Its antigen has not been determined. No much larger clonotype is one base removed from it; base qualities were not supplied. CDR1 and CDR2, per the germline V gene, are MGHRA and YSYEKL. A distance of 12 bases separates the germline ends of V and J, which lose 0 bases and 4 bases respectively. The CDR3, cysteine through phenylalanine, is 15 amino acids long. Only the CDR3 DNA is retained, 45 bases long and in frame from the first base. The data were obtained in a study of breast tumors, draining lymph nodes, adjacent tissues (dated by TCRdb to about 2016). A note on the overall study: The study compared TCR beta repertoires across tumor, adjacent nontumor tissue and axillary lymph nodes from breast cancer patients. The study aimed to assess the relationships and possible T-cell exchange between tumor, surrounding tissue and draining lymph node repertoires in human breast cancer.

What the research found in general, with its limitations: Tumors showed preferential V and J gene usage, and their T-cell repertoire diversity fell below that of lymph nodes yet above that of nontumor tissue. Tumor and nontumor tissue repertoires were found to be significantly more similar in luminal-like than in basal-like breast cancer. The conclusion that tumor T cells originate in lymph nodes was presented as consistent with a hypothesis rather than as directly demonstrated. The data were considered consistent with the idea that most tumor T cells come from the lymph node and then expand in tumor tissue.

The axillary draining lymph nodes of breast cancer patients were the source of the lymph node samples. These reads were obtained on an Illumina HiSeq 2000. TCR beta chain libraries were generated through multiplex PCR amplification. High-throughput sequencing was used to analyze the amplified TCR beta chain products. TCRdb trimmed the raw reads at Q25, called clones with MiXCR and kept productive beta chains. Every CDR3 protein is listed once, alongside the most common genes and DNA of its rows. This sample holds 150,000 to 250,000 distinct CDR3 sequences; approximately 33% were observed only once. The ten largest clones capture roughly 4% of the sample.

Sequencing input: axillary lymph node tissue. The receptor comes from a female donor with breast cancer. Some clones in this sample may be carry-over from other donors' samples. Here the chain combines TRBV4-1 and TRBJ1-2; the D gene is unclear. Read as DNA, the sequence is TGCGCCAGCAGCCAAGATCAGGACCGGATCTATGGCTACACCTTC. Translation gives CASSQDQDRIYGYTF.